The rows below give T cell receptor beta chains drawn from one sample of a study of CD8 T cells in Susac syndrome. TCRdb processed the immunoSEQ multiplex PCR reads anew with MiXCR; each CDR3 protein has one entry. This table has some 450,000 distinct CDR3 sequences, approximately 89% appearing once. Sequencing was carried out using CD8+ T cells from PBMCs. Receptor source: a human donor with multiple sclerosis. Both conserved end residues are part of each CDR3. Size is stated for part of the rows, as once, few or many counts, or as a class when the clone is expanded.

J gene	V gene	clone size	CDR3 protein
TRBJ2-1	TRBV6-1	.	CASSRGTGGGTSRAEQFF
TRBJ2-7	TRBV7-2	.	CASSWGRTSEQYF
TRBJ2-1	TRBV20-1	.	CSAPKPLTVYNEQFF
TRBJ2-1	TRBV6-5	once	CASSYGWQYEQFF
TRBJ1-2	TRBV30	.	CAWSGGTGNGYTF
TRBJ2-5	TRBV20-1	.	CSARGAGPQETQYF
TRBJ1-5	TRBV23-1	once	CASSQAPGANQPQHF
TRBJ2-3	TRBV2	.	CASSEWFTDTQYF
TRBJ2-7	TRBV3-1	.	CASSQDLKGLASYEQYF
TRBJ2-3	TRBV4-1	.	CASSPGGLAVPEESTDTQYF
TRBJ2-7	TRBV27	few	CASSLAGGGYEQYF
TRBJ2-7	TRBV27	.	CASRFVAGKDEQYF
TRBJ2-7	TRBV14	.	CAGSHNPGLASSYEQYF
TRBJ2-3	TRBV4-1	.	CASSQVSRTDTQYF
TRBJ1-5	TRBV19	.	CASSPDSYNQPQHF
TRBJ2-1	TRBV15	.	CATSRDLRLDGEYNEQFF
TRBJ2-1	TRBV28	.	CASSWAGYNEQFF
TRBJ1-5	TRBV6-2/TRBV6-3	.	CASSFGSAQHF
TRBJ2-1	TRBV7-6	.	CASSLGEAGSSYNEQFF
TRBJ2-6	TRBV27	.	CASGIGTGLSGANVLTF
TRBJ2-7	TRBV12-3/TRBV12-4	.	CASSFATGSYEQYF
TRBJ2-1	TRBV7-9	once	CASSQVVSSGPYNEQFF
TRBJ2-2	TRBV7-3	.	CASSLDELAGDGGELFF
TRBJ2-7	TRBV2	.	CASSLPRDRVSYEQYF
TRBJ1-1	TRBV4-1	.	CASSRVTEGEGEAFF
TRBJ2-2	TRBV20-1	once	CSALLSSNTGELFF
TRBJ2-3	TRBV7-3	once	CASSPSYSTDTQYF
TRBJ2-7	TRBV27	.	CASSLYGTDFTYEQYF
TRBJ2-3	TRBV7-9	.	CASSLARTGGDTQYF
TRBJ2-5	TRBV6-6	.	CASRPLVQELETQYF
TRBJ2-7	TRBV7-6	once	CASSLVAGVNSYEQYF
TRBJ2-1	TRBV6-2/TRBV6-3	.	CASSYGGGNNEQFF
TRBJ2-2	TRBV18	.	CASSPDRGLGAGELFF
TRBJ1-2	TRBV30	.	CAWSAGTSDGYTF
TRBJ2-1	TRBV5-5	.	CASSLFRIYNEQFF
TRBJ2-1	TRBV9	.	CASSVAGQPYNEQFF
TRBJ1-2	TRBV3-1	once	CASSLLLSYTF
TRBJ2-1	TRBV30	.	CACSTAGGSNEQFF
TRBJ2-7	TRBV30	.	CAWELPGSYEQYF
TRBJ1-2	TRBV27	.	CASSLSARSTYYGYTF
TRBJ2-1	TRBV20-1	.	CSAGDFREGVNEQFF
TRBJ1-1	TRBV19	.	CASSNHWTGVNTEAFF
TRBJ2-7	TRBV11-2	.	CASSHRTGPYEQYF
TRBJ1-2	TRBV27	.	CASRNREGVGYGYTF
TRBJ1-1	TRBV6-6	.	CASSYSAGVVAEAFF
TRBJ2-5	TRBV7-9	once	CASSLSSLETQYF
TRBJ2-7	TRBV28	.	CASSWGRGSSYEQYF
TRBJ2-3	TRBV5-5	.	CASSFQTFHTQYF
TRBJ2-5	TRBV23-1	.	CASSTTRVQETQYF
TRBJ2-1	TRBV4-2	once	CASSQGYGVTYNEQFF
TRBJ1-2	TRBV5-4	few	CASRPGPGGYGYTF
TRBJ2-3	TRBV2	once	CASSNLVGAQGTDTQYF
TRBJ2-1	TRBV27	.	CASGTDNYNEQFF
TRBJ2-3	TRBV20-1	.	CSARDSGLPISTDTQYF
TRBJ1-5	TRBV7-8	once	CASSPPGLGPQPQHF